One and the same sample provided the 9 T cell receptor beta chains below, sequenced in a study of identical twins. TCRdb passed the 5' RACE reads through MiXCR, listing each CDR3 protein once. The sample has 600,000 to 850,000 distinct CDR3 sequences; 15% to 20% are singletons. This same sample was also taken into another study, of T cells expressing NK-cell markers.

Material for sequencing was PBMCs. The origin of the receptors is a woman between 18 and 29 years old in good health.

CDR3 nucleotides: TGTGCCTGGATCAGGCGCGACCGCTATCGTGCCGTGTATTTT. This translates into CAWIRRDRYRAVYF. The chain has TRBV30 and TRBJ2-3, with no clear D. With 4 bases removed from V and 14 bases from J, the gap between germline ends came to 25 bases. The CDR3 is 14 amino acids. Per the germline V gene, CDR1 is GTSNPN and CDR2 is SVGIG (reference sequence).

Only a few counts were recorded for this clonotype. CDR3 amino acids: CSARTHLEGSADTQYF. CDR3 nucleotides: TGCAGTGCTAGAACCCATTTGGAAGGGAGTGCAGATACGCAGTATTTT. J is TRBJ2-3 and V is TRBV20-1; a weak D match, TRBD2 (5 bases). Trimming left V 2 bases short and J 4 bases short, with 19 bases between. Germline CDR1 reads DFQATT; CDR2 reads SNEGSKA (reference sequence). The CDR3 extends over 16 amino acids.

A single count supports this clonotype. The chain links TRBV25-1 to TRBJ2-3; TRBD2 matches at 9 bases. The CDR3 has 14 amino acids. CDR1 MGHDK and CDR2 SYGVNS come from the germline V gene. Losses at the gene ends were 6 bases for V and 4 bases for J; bases not matched to a gene: 5. The CDR3 region is CASRLAGPPDTQYF. CDR3 DNA sequence: TGTGCCAGCAGGCTAGCGGGGCCCCCAGATACGCAGTATTTT.

Only a few counts were recorded for this clonotype. The chain joins TRBV20-1 to TRBJ2-7, with D possibly called TRBD1 or TRBD2 (5 bases each). The CDR3 has 14 amino acids. From germline, CDR1 is DFQATT and CDR2 SNEGSKA (reference sequence). The V end was cut by 5 bases, the J end by 5 bases, with 19 bases between. CDR3 sequence: CSAARDAGPDEQYF. The CDR3 DNA reads TGCAGTGCTGCAAGGGACGCCGGACCCGACGAGCAGTACTTC.

The chain employs TRBV15 and TRBJ2-4; weak D call: TRBD1 (6 bases). Trimming stripped 3 bases from V and 0 bases from J, with 12 bases between. The CDR3 is made up of 16 amino acids. Germline values: CDR1 LNHNV, CDR2 YYDKDF (reference sequence). For the CDR3, the DNA is TGTGCCACCAGCAGGGGGGCTATCATAGCCAAAAACATTCAGTACTTC. This encodes CATSRGAIIAKNIQYF.

The chain combines TRBV20-1 with TRBJ1-5; tentatively, D is TRBD1 (5 bases). This CDR3 comprises 14 residues. V lost 3 bases and J 0 bases, leaving 9 bases between the germline ends. Germline loops: CDR1 DFQATT, CDR2 SNEGSKA (reference sequence). The CDR3 here is CSARGQTSNQPQHF. CDR3 in DNA: TGCAGTGCTAGGGGGCAGACTAGCAATCAGCCCCAGCATTTT.

Notes on this clonotype: It may be a read error: a sequence one base away is much more abundant. V is TRBV9 and J is TRBJ2-6, with D possibly matching TRBD1 (5 bases). The CDR3 covers 15 residues. CDR1 SGDLS and CDR2 YYNGEE come from the germline V gene. Trimming took off 0 bases at V and 2 bases at J, with 6 bases between the two ends. CDR3: CASSVEGAGANVLTF. The CDR3 DNA sequence: TGTGCCAGCAGCGTAGAAGGGGCTGGGGCCAACGTCCTGACTTTC.

The chain employs TRBV6-1 and TRBJ2-1; 10 bases map to TRBD1. Trimming removed 5 bases from V and 5 bases from J; junction bases left unmatched: 6. CDR3 length: 15 amino acids. CDR1 is MNHNS and CDR2 is SASEGT in the germline V gene. CDR3 in amino acids: CASSRPGTGDNEQFF. In nucleotides, the CDR3 is TGTGCCAGCAGTCGTCCCGGGACAGGGGACAATGAGCAGTTCTTC.

This clonotype has just a few counts. The rearrangement joins TRBV20-1 to TRBJ2-7, with TRBD2 identical over 7 bases. The germline V gene has CDR1 DFQATT and CDR2 SNEGSKA (reference sequence). The length of the CDR3 is 13 residues. The junction had 2 bases not matched to a gene; V was cut back by 3 bases and J by 0 bases. In DNA, the CDR3 is TGCAGTGCTAGCGGGAGGAGCTCCTACGAGCAGTACTTC. Protein product: CSASGRSSYEQYF.